One and the same sample provided the 21 T cell receptor beta chains below, sequenced in a study of neurological immune-mediated disorders. TCRdb re-analysed the 5' RACE reads in MiXCR, keeping a single row per CDR3 protein. Counted here are 19,000 or so distinct CDR3 sequences, less than 15% occurring once; the ten biggest clones make up about 7.2%. The sample taken for sequencing was CD4+ T cells from blood. The receptors stem from a woman aged 60-75 years with HTLV-1-associated myelopathy (HAM/TSP).

This chain uses TRBV20-1 with TRBJ2-3, with TRBD1 matching 12 bases. With V trimmed by 3 bases and J by 4 bases, 5 bases remained unmatched. Germline loops: CDR1 DFQATT, CDR2 SNEGSKA (reference sequence). The CDR3 runs to 15 residues. The CDR3 sequence: CSASGTGGRADTQYF. CDR3 coding DNA: TGCAGTGCTAGTGGGACAGGGGGCAGGGCAGATACGCAGTATTTT.

This clonotype was observed at least ten times. CDR3 nucleotides: TGTGCCAGCAGTTTAGAGGGCAGGGACGAGCAGTACTTC. Amino acid sequence: CASSLEGRDEQYF. The V gene is TRBV12-3 or TRBV12-4, the J gene TRBJ2-7; the D gene is possibly TRBD1 (5 bases). The CDR3 loop spans 13 amino acids. The germline V and J ends were trimmed by 1 base and 5 bases, with 9 bases remaining between them.

This clonotype was observed at least ten times. The J gene is TRBJ2-7, the V gene TRBV7-9, with 9 nucleotides matching TRBD1. The V segment lost 0 bases and the J segment 0 bases; nucleotides outside the gene matches: 9. CDR1 and CDR2 from the germline V gene are SEHNR and FQNEAQ (reference sequence). This CDR3 region has 18 residues. The CDR3 sequence: CASSLAEDRGPRSYEQYF. The CDR3 DNA follows: TGTGCCAGCAGCTTAGCGGAGGACAGGGGACCCCGCTCCTACGAGCAGTACTTC.

Regarding this clonotype: A much bigger clone sits one base away, suggesting this may be a read error. The CDR3 DNA sequence: TGTGCCAGCTCACCGGTCGGAGATACGCAGTATTTT. Translated, it gives CASSPVGDTQYF. The J gene is TRBJ2-3, the V gene TRBV18; the D is unclear. Germline V CDR1 and CDR2: KGHSH, LQKENI. This CDR3 has 12 residues. The V end was cut by 3 bases, the J end by 5 bases, with 6 bases between.

The gene calls are TRBV5-1 and TRBJ1-5; perhaps TRBD1 as D (5 bases). V was shortened by 4 bases and J by 8 bases, with 16 bases between the two germline ends. The germline V gene encodes CDR1 SGHRS and CDR2 YFSETQ. The CDR3 is 14 amino acids. Written as DNA, the CDR3 is TGCGCCAGCAGCGCCGGACACGGGAGTAAGCCCCAGCATTTT. Translation: CASSAGHGSKPQHF.

V is TRBV4-1 and J is TRBJ2-1; 8 bases fit TRBD2. The germline gives CDR1 MGHRA, CDR2 YSYEKL. Germline trimming cut 1 base from V and 7 bases from J; bases unmatched to any gene: 18. The length of the CDR3 is 19 residues. In DNA form, the CDR3 reads TGCGCCAGCAGCCAAGTAGGCGCCGGGGGGGTTCGGTGGGGGAATGAGCAGTTCTTC. Translation: CASSQVGAGGVRWGNEQFF.

At least ten counts were recorded for this clonotype. The rearrangement uses TRBV5-1 and TRBJ1-1, with 7 bases that match TRBD1. The ends lost 3 bases at V and 4 bases at J; junction bases unmatched: 3. CDR3 length: 13 residues. CDR1 and CDR2 from the germline V gene are SGHRS and YFSETQ. The CDR3 spells CASSYRDSTEAFF. The CDR3 nucleotides are TGCGCCAGCAGCTACCGGGACAGCACTGAAGCTTTCTTT.

Ten or more counts support this clonotype. The chain combines TRBV7-9 with TRBJ1-4, with D possibly TRBD1 on 5 matching bases. Germline V CDR1 and CDR2: SEHNR, FQNEAQ (reference sequence). The CDR3 runs to 16 residues. Trimming pared 3 bases from V and 5 bases from J, leaving 16 bases between. CDR3 region: CASSFLAGTENEKLFF. The CDR3 nucleotides are TGTGCCAGCAGCTTCCTGGCCGGGACGGAGAATGAAAAACTGTTTTTT.

This clonotype was recorded at least ten times. The gene calls are TRBV6-2 or TRBV6-3 and TRBJ2-1; 14 positions match TRBD2. The ends lost 6 bases at V and 4 bases at J; junction bases unmatched: 2. Germline CDR1 reads MNHEY; CDR2 reads SVGEGT. CDR3 size: 15 residues. In nucleotides, the CDR3 is TGTGCCAGCAGCGGGACTAGCGGGGGATACAATGAGCAGTTCTTC. This sequence encodes CASSGTSGGYNEQFF.

This clonotype was seen ten or more times. The CDR3 DNA is TGTGCCAGCAGCTTCGTGCAGGGGCCGTTTAGTACAGATACGCAGTATTTT. Translated, it gives CASSFVQGPFSTDTQYF. The gene calls are TRBV5-6 and TRBJ2-3, with D possibly matching TRBD1 (6 bases). Germline assignment: CDR1 SGHDT and CDR2 YYEEEE. Trimming stripped 2 bases from V and 3 bases from J, with 19 bases between. The CDR3 sequence is 17 residues long.

Ten or more counts support this clonotype. The chain uses TRBV20-1 and TRBJ2-1; possibly TRBD2 for D (7 bases). Germline V CDR1 and CDR2: DFQATT, SNEGSKA (reference sequence). The CDR3 loop spans 14 amino acids. Trimming took off 7 bases at V and 9 bases at J, with 22 bases between the two ends. Here the CDR3 DNA reads TGCAGTGTCCGGGCGGGGGCCGGACATGGTGAGCAGTTCTTC. This codes for CSVRAGAGHGEQFF.

This clonotype was detected ten times or more. The V call is TRBV7-9, the J call TRBJ2-7, with 11 nucleotides matching TRBD2. With 2 bases clipped from V and 5 bases from J, the junction kept 11 bases outside the gene matches. This CDR3 spans 17 amino acids. CDR1 is SEHNR and CDR2 is FQNEAQ in the germline V gene (reference sequence). The DNA of the CDR3 is TGTGCCAGCAGCTTAACGAGTCTAGCGGGGGGAGTCGACGAGCAGTACTTC. Translation: CASSLTSLAGGVDEQYF.

The J gene is TRBJ2-1, the V gene TRBV7-9; D not resolved. V lost 4 bases, J lost 8 bases, and 9 bases lay in between. CDR1 is SEHNR and CDR2 is FQNEAQ in the germline V gene (reference sequence). CDR3 length equals 12 residues. CDR3 nucleotide sequence: TGTGCCAGCAGCTCGAACCTGGATGAGCAGTTCTTC. Its protein is CASSSNLDEQFF.

At least ten counts were recorded for this clonotype. CDR3 sequence: CASSRQGEQYF. CDR3 bases: TGTGCCAGCTCAAGACAGGGCGAGCAGTACTTC. V and J are TRBV18 and TRBJ2-7, with 7 bases fitting TRBD1. The V gene's germline CDR1 is KGHSH and CDR2 LQKENI. CDR3 length: 11 amino acids. Germline trimming cut 5 bases from V and 6 bases from J; bases unmatched to any gene: 1. Full variable domain (outside the CDR3, taken from reference TRBV18 and TRBJ2-7): NAGVMQNPRHLVRRRGQEARLRCSPMKGHSHVYWYRQLPEEGLKFMVYLQKENIIDESGMPKERFSAEFPKEGPSILRIQQVVRGDSAAYFCASSRQGEQYFGPGTRLTVT.

This clonotype was detected ten times or more. V gene TRBV20-1 combines with J gene TRBJ1-2; D is ambiguous. Trimming took 6 bases from V and 2 from J, leaving 10 bases between them. The CDR3 consists of 12 residues. Germline CDR1 DFQATT, CDR2 SNEGSKA (reference sequence). The CDR3 sequence: CSAGDKNYGYTF. In DNA form, the CDR3 reads TGCAGTGCCGGAGATAAGAACTATGGCTACACCTTC.

This clonotype was observed once. The chain employs TRBV3-1 and TRBJ1-1, with 9 bases fitting TRBD1. Germline V gene data show CDR1 as LGHDT and CDR2 as YNNKEL (reference sequence). The CDR3 has 17 residues. The J segment lost 4 bases and the V segment lost 2 bases, leaving 11 bases of the junction unmatched. CDR3 sequence: CASSQPGQGGLRTEAFF. The CDR3, as DNA: TGTGCCAGCAGCCAACCGGGACAGGGAGGCCTGCGCACTGAAGCTTTCTTT.

In this sample, this clonotype turned up many times. V and J are TRBV28 and TRBJ2-1; D may be TRBD1 (5 bases). Trimming left V 2 bases short and J 4 bases short, with 12 bases between. The CDR3 totals 15 residues. Germline-derived CDR1 and CDR2 are MDHEN and SYDVKM. The CDR3 protein is CASSLAGMRYNEQFF. For the CDR3, the DNA is TGTGCCAGCAGTTTAGCAGGGATGAGGTACAATGAGCAGTTCTTC. The full variable domain, with the rest looked up from reference TRBV28 and TRBJ2-1, is DVKVTQSSRYLVKRTGEKVFLECVQDMDHENMFWYRQDPGLGLRLIYFSYDVKMKEKGDIPEGYSVSREKKERFSLILESASTNQTSMYLCASSLAGMRYNEQFFGPGTRLTVL.

In this sample, this clonotype is medium-sized (0.01 to 0.1%). V gene TRBV29-1 combines with J gene TRBJ1-1; 9 bases align to TRBD1. V lost 2 bases and J lost 8; bases outside the gene matches: 6. This CDR3 comprises 13 residues. CDR1 and CDR2 (germline): SQVTM, ANQGSEA. The CDR3 spells CSVERTGVGEAFF. The CDR3 bases are TGCAGCGTTGAAAGGACAGGGGTTGGGGAAGCTTTCTTT.

V is TRBV5-1 and J is TRBJ2-7; D is perhaps TRBD1 or TRBD2 (5 bases each). Germline V CDR1 and CDR2: SGHRS, YFSETQ. V lost 0 bases to trimming and J lost 6 bases, with 16 bases between them. CDR3 length equals 15 residues. The DNA for the CDR3 is TGCGCCAGCAGCTTGGTGGTTGGGGGATCATGCGAGCAGTACTTC. It specifies CASSLVVGGSCEQYF.

V is TRBV5-1 and J is TRBJ2-1; perhaps TRBD2 as D (5 bases). The V and J ends lost 4 bases and 7 bases respectively, with 18 bases between them. CDR1 is SGHRS, CDR2 YFSETQ, per germline. This CDR3 has 15 amino acids. CDR3 bases: TGCGCCAGCAGCCCCCTGGGTGGAGACTATAATGAGCAGTTCTTC. It specifies CASSPLGGDYNEQFF.

This clonotype was found many times. The chain is built from TRBV5-1 and TRBJ2-7, with no clear D. Trimming pared 0 bases from V and 4 bases from J, leaving 11 bases between. Germline V gives CDR1 SGHRS, CDR2 YFSETQ. This CDR3 is built from 14 residues. CDR3 nucleotide sequence: TGCGCCAGCAGCTTGGGGTTGGGATTTTACGAGCAGTACTTC. This codes for CASSLGLGFYEQYF.